These 21 T cell receptor beta chains were sequenced from one sample in a study of blood T cell repertoires in COVID-19 (TCRdb year 2020). The protocol used for the library was the immunoSEQ multiplex PCR assay. This is the immuneACCESS table as TCRdb keeps it, with only in-frame sequences that have V and J called. A part of the clones is gone; compared with another copy, unresolved V genes explain less than half, and the rest is unexplained. In all, the sample holds fewer than 300,000 clones, and nearly 85% of those were seen once. The ten largest clonotypes hold roughly 8.6% of the sample. Sample: peripheral blood. The origin of the receptors is a human donor in a cohort sampled during active COVID-19.

The chain couples TRBV28 to TRBJ1-1; D is perhaps TRBD1 (5 bases). Trimming pared 6 bases from V and 8 bases from J, leaving 16 bases between. The germline V gene has CDR1 MDHEN and CDR2 SYDVKM. The CDR3 spans 13 residues. This CDR3 reads CASRLGGKEEAFF. The CDR3 coding sequence is TGTGCCAGCAGACTTGGGGGGAAGGAGGAAGCTTTCTTT.

J is TRBJ2-3 and V is TRBV4-1; D possibly corresponds to TRBD1 (5 bases). Per the germline V gene, CDR1 is MGHRA and CDR2 is YSYEKL. The V gene lost 1 base and the J gene lost 6 bases, with 20 bases spanning the gap. This CDR3 has 17 amino acids. The CDR3 is CASSQGSGPIFMDTQYF. CDR3 coding DNA: TGCGCCAGCAGCCAAGGTTCAGGGCCTATTTTCATGGATACGCAGTATTTT.

This chain uses TRBV2 with TRBJ2-5; TRBD1 might be the D (6 bases). The V gene lost 9 bases and the J gene lost 4 bases, with 15 bases spanning the gap. CDR1 is SNHLY and CDR2 is FYNNEI in the germline V gene. The CDR3 sequence is 13 residues long. The CDR3 DNA reads as TGTGCCAGTACAGGACAGCTCTTAGAGACCCAGTACTTC. Residues: CASTGQLLETQYF.

CDR3 DNA: TGTGCCAGCAGCCAACCTAGCGGGGGCGCAAGCTATGGCTACACCTTC. This codes for CASSQPSGGASYGYTF. The V and J genes are TRBV11-1 and TRBJ1-2, with D perhaps TRBD1 (6 bases). Trimming shortened V by 5 bases and J by 4 bases, and 20 bases separated the two germline ends. There are 16 residues in the CDR3. Germline-derived CDR1 and CDR2 are SGHAT and FQDESV (reference sequence).

CDR3 nucleotides: TGTGCCAGCAGTTTCCCCGGGGTTGTTCAGCCCCAGCATTTT. Translated: CASSFPGVVQPQHF. This chain connects TRBV28 to TRBJ1-5; no reliable D call. CDR1 MDHEN and CDR2 SYDVKM come from the germline V gene. The CDR3 contains 14 residues. V shed 3 bases and J shed 6 bases, with 12 bases lying between them.

The genes are TRBV10-3 and TRBJ1-2; D is unclear. Trimming shortened V by 2 bases and J by 1 base, and 5 bases separated the two germline ends. This CDR3 is built from 13 residues. From germline, CDR1 is ENHRY and CDR2 SYGVKD. The CDR3 coding sequence is TGTGCCATCAGTGAGCAGGATAACTATGGCTACACCTTC. It yields the protein CAISEQDNYGYTF.

The CDR3 DNA reads as TGTGCCAGTAGTATTTGGGGAGGACAGGGCGAGCTTGGCTACACCTTC. Translating gives CASSIWGGQGELGYTF. V and J are TRBV19 and TRBJ1-2; 8 bases match TRBD1. Germline CDR1 is LNHDA and CDR2 is SQIVND (reference sequence). V was pared by 3 bases and J by 7 bases, with 13 bases of the junction left unmatched. This CDR3 contains 16 residues.

The chain uses TRBV12-3 or TRBV12-4 and TRBJ1-2, with D maybe TRBD1 (6 bases). There are 13 residues in the CDR3. Trimming took 6 bases from V and 1 from J, leaving 9 bases between them. The CDR3: CASSKQGNYGYTF. The CDR3 DNA reads TGTGCCAGCAGCAAACAGGGTAACTATGGCTACACCTTC.

The rearrangement joins TRBV5-4 to TRBJ2-3, with 11 positions matching TRBD2. Germline CDR1 and CDR2: SGHNT and YYREEE (reference sequence). J was trimmed by 5 bases and V by 9 bases; bases with no gene match: 8. The CDR3 runs to 14 residues. The CDR3 is CAIRSGRAVDTQYF. CDR3 coding DNA: TGTGCCATCCGTAGCGGGAGGGCCGTAGATACGCAGTATTTT.

This clone was counted between two and nine times. The chain uses TRBV10-1 and TRBJ2-1; 11 bases map to TRBD2. Germline CDR1 is WNHNN and CDR2 is SYGVQD (reference sequence). The CDR3 extends over 20 amino acids. With 8 bases clipped from V and 5 bases from J, the junction kept 23 bases outside the gene matches. The CDR3 nucleotides are TGCGCCAGCGCAAGCCCCATTCTTATATATCTAGCGGGAGGTGACAATGAGCAGTTCTTC. It encodes CASASPILIYLAGGDNEQFF.

The CDR3 reads CASSIDGGFVETQYF. CDR3 bases: TGTGCCAGTAGTATAGATGGAGGGTTCGTCGAGACCCAGTACTTC. The J gene is TRBJ2-5, the V gene TRBV19, with TRBD2 as a possible D gene (6 bases). The ends were cut back, 0 bases at V and 5 bases at J, with 13 bases in the middle. This CDR3 has 15 residues. Germline V CDR1 and CDR2: LNHDA, SQIVND (reference sequence).

The chain couples TRBV3-1 (or the pseudogene TRBV3-2) to TRBJ2-2, with a possible D match to TRBD2 (7 bases). CDR1 LGHDT and CDR2 YNNKEL come from the germline V gene (reference sequence). The CDR3 runs to 15 residues. Trimming shortened V by 4 bases and J by 4 bases, and 13 bases separated the two germline ends. The CDR3 DNA reads as TGTGCCAGCAGCCCCTTCGGGGGGCCCACCGGGGAGCTGTTTTTT. This gives the protein CASSPFGGPTGELFF.

The chain employs TRBV21-1 and TRBJ1-2; whether TRBD1, the table's D call, matches the DNA was not checked. TRBV21-1 is marked as a pseudogene. There are 16 residues in the CDR3. CDR3 nucleotide sequence: TGTGCCAGCAGCAAAGATCGGACACGACCGAACTATGGCTACACCTTC. The encoded protein is CASSKDRTRPNYGYTF.

The rearrangement joins TRBV29-1 to TRBJ2-7, with 9 nucleotides matching TRBD1. This CDR3 region has 13 residues. J lost 3 bases, V lost 3 bases, and 3 bases had no gene match. Germline V gene sequence: CDR1 SQVTM, CDR2 ANQGSEA. The CDR3 DNA reads as TGCAGCGTTGACCAGACAGGGGGCTACGAGCAGTACTTC. It codes for CSVDQTGGYEQYF.

V gene TRBV7-9 combines with J gene TRBJ2-6; 7 nucleotides align to TRBD2. The CDR3 spans 16 residues. J gave up 2 bases and V 3 bases, and 4 bases lay outside the gene matches. From germline, CDR1 is SEHNR and CDR2 FQNEAQ (reference sequence). In nucleotides, the CDR3 is TGTGCCAGCAGCTTTGGGGGAGGGGCTGGGGCCAACGTCCTGACTTTC. This sequence encodes CASSFGGGAGANVLTF.

J is TRBJ2-1 and V is TRBV5-6; unclear D gene. Germline V gene lookup returns CDR1 SGHDT and CDR2 YYEEEE. CDR3 size: 14 residues. Trimming cost V 0 bases and J 5 bases, with 9 bases left between them. For the CDR3, the DNA is TGTGCCAGCAGCTTGGTCTCTACCGACAATGAGCAGTTCTTC. Translated: CASSLVSTDNEQFF.

The chain is built from TRBV5-5 and TRBJ1-4; 8 positions agree with TRBD1. The CDR3 length is 17 residues. V shed 4 bases and J 1 base; nucleotides not matched to a gene: 9. Germline V CDR1 and CDR2: SGHKS, YYEKEE (reference sequence). Here the CDR3 reads CASSMRQGPLTNEKLFF. The DNA of the CDR3 is TGTGCCAGCAGCATGAGACAGGGGCCTTTAACTAATGAAAAACTGTTTTTT.

This clone was detected only once. The rearrangement uses TRBV6-5 and TRBJ1-5; tentative D call: TRBD1 (5 bases). V dropped 6 bases and J dropped 2 bases, with 8 bases sitting between them. Germline V lookup: CDR1 MNHEY, CDR2 SVGAGI. This CDR3 has 13 residues. The CDR3 sequence: CASSGGGNQPQHF. The CDR3 nucleotides read TGTGCCAGCAGCGGAGGGGGCAATCAGCCCCAGCATTTT.

The V gene is TRBV7-8, the J gene TRBJ2-3, with 10 bases fitting TRBD2. V lost 3 bases and J lost 7; bases outside the gene matches: 7. The germline V gene encodes CDR1 SGHVS and CDR2 FQNEAQ. The CDR3 loop spans 15 amino acids. The CDR3 region has the DNA TGTGCCAGCAGCTTTGGGGGGACTAGCGCGAATACGCAGTATTTT. Translated, it gives CASSFGGTSANTQYF.

This clone was seen only a few times. The chain recombines TRBV19 with TRBJ1-5; 8 bases line up with TRBD1. Germline assignment: CDR1 LNHDA and CDR2 SQIVND (reference sequence). V was clipped by 1 base and J by 3 bases; unmatched bases: 5. This CDR3 is built from 16 residues. The CDR3 sequence is CASSIVADRANQPQHF. The CDR3 region has the DNA TGTGCCAGTAGTATAGTCGCGGACAGGGCCAATCAGCCCCAGCATTTT.

The V and J genes are TRBV15 and TRBJ2-1; 8 nucleotides agree with TRBD2. Losses at the gene ends were 5 bases for V and 9 bases for J; bases not matched to a gene: 12. The CDR3 is 15 amino acids. Germline V lookup: CDR1 LNHNV, CDR2 YYDKDF (reference sequence). The CDR3 here is CATSVISGSRGEQFF. The DNA of the CDR3 is TGTGCCACCAGCGTGATAAGCGGGAGTCGGGGTGAGCAGTTCTTC.